These 14 T cell receptor beta chains share one sample of origin, sequenced in a study of Ad26.COV2.S vaccination and SARS-CoV-2 variants. TCRdb's copy holds only in-frame clones and misses some; the assay was immunoSEQ multiplex PCR. The sample gives 300,000 to 350,000 clones, under 90% of which show up once; 5.5% is in the top ten. Sample treatment: 19 received Ad26.COV2.S at low or high dose, single or two shots; roughly five received placebo; per-sample allocation not given. After the first vaccine or placebo injection, samples were drawn on day 63. This specimen was peripheral blood, taken in a trial of Ad26.COV2.S vaccine versus placebo. The receptors come from a person aged 18-65 years who received the Ad26.COV2.S COVID-19 vaccine or a placebo.

This clone is a singleton in its sample. One end of the junction varies from germline; a read error may be responsible. CDR3 amino acids: CASGLVLGAHQETQYF. The CDR3 DNA reads as TGTGCTAGTGGGTTGGTCTTGGGAGCGCACCAAGAGACCCAGTACTTC. The rearrangement uses TRBV12-5 and TRBJ2-5; tentative D call: TRBD2 (5 bases). The CDR3 is made up of 16 amino acids. Germline V gene data show CDR1 as LGHNT and CDR2 as FRNRAP.

V usage is TRBV19 and J usage is TRBJ1-6; TRBD1 aligns across 11 bases. This CDR3 is 16 amino acids long. V lost 10 bases and J lost 10; bases outside the gene matches: 15. The V gene's germline CDR1 is LNHDA and CDR2 SQIVND (reference sequence). The CDR3 DNA reads TGTGCCACCGCTAACGTGGGGGGGACAGGGGGATCACCCCTCCACTTT. This encodes CATANVGGTGGSPLHF.

V is TRBV6-6 and J is TRBJ2-2, with D possibly being TRBD1 (6 bases). Trimming left V 6 bases short and J 7 bases short, with 12 bases between. This CDR3 region has 13 residues. Germline values: CDR1 MNHNY, CDR2 SVGAGI (reference sequence). CDR3 protein: CASSSGTLGELFF. CDR3 DNA: TGTGCCAGCAGCAGTGGGACACTCGGGGAGCTGTTTTTT.

The CDR3 nucleotides read TGTGCCAGTGCCCCAGATACCACTAACTATGGCTACACCTTC. Protein: CASAPDTTNYGYTF. The J gene is TRBJ1-2, the V gene TRBV19, with unresolved D. Trimming took off 8 bases at V and 0 bases at J, with 13 bases between the two ends. CDR3 length equals 14 residues. CDR1 and CDR2 (germline): LNHDA, SQIVND (reference sequence). Together with reference TRBV19 and TRBJ1-2, the CDR3 gives the full variable domain: DGGITQSPKYLFRKEGQNVTLSCEQNLNHDAMYWYRQDPGQGLRLIYYSQIVNDFQKGDIAEGYSVSREKKESFPLTVTSAQKNPTAFYLCASAPDTTNYGYTFGSGTRLTVV.

This chain links TRBV19 with TRBJ1-1; D uncertain. Trimming took 9 bases from V and 3 from J, leaving 17 bases between them. The CDR3 contains 14 residues. CDR1 and CDR2 (germline): LNHDA, SQIVND (reference sequence). DNA for the CDR3: TGTGCCAGCCAGCCGCTTACCCTGGACACTGAAGCTTTCTTT. Protein sequence: CASQPLTLDTEAFF.

The rearrangement uses TRBV6-5 and TRBJ2-7; TRBD1 is a possible D gene (5 bases). The V end lost 5 bases, the J end lost 11 bases, and 22 bases lay between the germline ends. CDR3 length: 14 amino acids. The germline gives CDR1 MNHEY, CDR2 SVGAGI. The CDR3 nucleotides read TGTGCCAGCAGTCCCGCCTCAGGGTATATCCTTAAGTACGTC. As protein: CASSPASGYILKYV.

The chain combines TRBV5-8 with TRBJ1-1; D is undetermined. The V gene lost 4 bases and the J gene lost 1 base, with 8 bases spanning the gap. This CDR3 is built from 13 residues. Per the germline V gene, CDR1 is SGHTS and CDR2 is YDEGEE. The CDR3 DNA reads as TGTGCCAGCAGCCAGTGGGAGAACACTGAAGCTTTCTTT. As protein: CASSQWENTEAFF.

This chain joins TRBV19 and TRBJ2-5; D ambiguous. There are 15 residues in the CDR3. CDR1 is LNHDA and CDR2 is SQIVND in the germline V gene (reference sequence). V was trimmed by 1 base and J by 1 base, leaving 10 bases between them. CDR3 in DNA: TGTGCCAGTAGTATAGGGGATGTATTCCAAGAGACCCAGTACTTC. Translation: CASSIGDVFQETQYF.

This chain joins TRBV6-2 or TRBV6-3 and TRBJ2-7; D is ambiguous. The germline CDR1 and CDR2 sequences are MNHEY and SVGEGT. This CDR3 region has 13 residues. V was shortened by 0 bases and J by 4 bases, with 7 bases between the two germline ends. The CDR3 loop reads CASSYSSRYEQYV. CDR3 DNA sequence: TGTGCCAGCAGTTACTCGAGCAGATACGAGCAGTACGTC.

The V and J genes are TRBV5-1 and TRBJ2-1; D is ambiguous. CDR1 and CDR2 (germline): SGHRS, YFSETQ. The CDR3 contains 15 residues. V lost 4 bases and J lost 7, with 18 bases in between. CDR3 DNA sequence: TGCGCCAGCAGCCTTATAGCCGACATGGATAATGAGCAGTTCTTC. The encoded protein is CASSLIADMDNEQFF. Filled out from reference TRBV5-1 and TRBJ2-1, the complete variable domain reads KAGVTQTPRYLIKTRGQQVTLSCSPISGHRSVSWYQQTPGQGLQFLFEYFSETQRNKGNFPGRFSGRQFSNSRSEMNVSTLELGDSALYLCASSLIADMDNEQFFGPGTRLTVL.

The chain has TRBV18 and TRBJ1-4; TRBD1 agrees at 7 bases. Germline CDR1 and CDR2: KGHSH and LQKENI. The CDR3 is 15 residues long. With V trimmed by 1 base and J by 4 bases, 3 bases remained unmatched. DNA of the CDR3: TGTGCCAGCTCACCACTCGGACAGGTTAATGAAAAACTGTTTTTT. Translation gives CASSPLGQVNEKLFF.

DNA for the CDR3: TGTGCCAGCAGTGGAGCTAGCGGGAGTAGCACAGATACGCAGTATTTT. Translated: CASSGASGSSTDTQYF. The gene calls are TRBV6-1 and TRBJ2-3; the match to TRBD2 covers 10 bases. Germline V CDR1 and CDR2: MNHNS, SASEGT. The CDR3 is made up of 16 amino acids. V lost 4 bases to trimming and J lost 0 bases; unmatched junction nucleotides: 4.

The CDR3 nucleotides are TGTGCCAGCAGTGAATACAGGAACACAGATACGCAGTATTTT. Protein sequence: CASSEYRNTDTQYF. The V gene is TRBV2, the J gene TRBJ2-3; TRBD1 is a possible D gene (5 bases). Deletions cut 2 bases from V and 2 bases from J, with 8 bases between. The CDR3 totals 14 residues. Germline values: CDR1 SNHLY, CDR2 FYNNEI.

The V call is TRBV5-4, the J call TRBJ2-3, with 8 bases matching TRBD2. The CDR3 is 14 amino acids. Germline CDR1 SGHNT, CDR2 YYREEE (reference sequence). V gave up 4 bases and J gave up 9 bases; unmatched junction bases: 10. The CDR3 loop is CASSPNSGKDTQYF. The CDR3 bases are TGTGCCAGCAGCCCCAATAGCGGGAAAGACACGCAGTATTTT.